This passage covers 9 T cell receptor beta chains from one sample sequenced in a study of T cell changes during pregnancy in multiple sclerosis. Here immunoSEQ multiplex PCR was the method, and the copy in TCRdb shows in-frame clones only, minus some. The table includes fewer than 45,000 clones, around 89% detected once. The source material was CD8+ T cells from peripheral blood mononuclear cells, sampled in the third trimester of pregnancy. The source of these receptors is a female donor with multiple sclerosis, enrolled in a pregnancy study.

J is TRBJ1-2 and V is TRBV5-4; D not certain. CDR1 and CDR2 from the germline V gene are SGHNT and YYREEE (reference sequence). The germline V and J ends were trimmed by 0 bases and 4 bases, with 13 bases remaining between them. The CDR3 runs 15 residues. The CDR3 region has the DNA TGTGCCAGCAGCTTGGAGCCAGGCGAAATCTATGGCTACACCTTC. Its translation: CASSLEPGEIYGYTF.

DNA of the CDR3: TGTGCCAGCAGCTTATCCCGGGACTCCGAGCAGTACTTC. This codes for CASSLSRDSEQYF. V gene TRBV7-6 combines with J gene TRBJ2-7, with a tentative D call TRBD2 (6 bases). The CDR3 totals 13 residues. Germline V lookup: CDR1 SGHVS, CDR2 FNYEAQ. Trimming took 2 bases from V and 6 from J, leaving 11 bases between them.

V is TRBV6-1 and J is TRBJ1-6; 10 bases map to TRBD1. V shed 7 bases, J shed 6 bases, and the junction held 3 bases outside the gene matches. The CDR3 is 14 amino acids. Germline V gene lookup returns CDR1 MNHNS and CDR2 SASEGT. The CDR3 here is CASNDRGLNSPLHF. Written as DNA, the CDR3 is TGTGCCAGCAATGACAGGGGGCTTAATTCACCCCTCCACTTT.

To note about this clone: The sample contains more than one DNA sequence encoding this CDR3. This chain uses TRBV9 with TRBJ1-1; D is possibly TRBD1 (6 bases). The CDR3 consists of 13 residues. Trimming pared 2 bases from V and 1 base from J, leaving 6 bases between. Germline assignment: CDR1 SGDLS and CDR2 YYNGEE. The CDR3 DNA reads TGTGCCAGCAGCGTGGGGGCGAACACTGAAGCTTTCTTT. It is translated as CASSVGANTEAFF.

This clone came up many times. In the same sample, other DNA sequences code for this CDR3. The V and J genes are TRBV6-1 and TRBJ2-3, with TRBD1 matching over 10 bases. This CDR3 contains 14 residues. V gave up 1 base and J gave up 6 bases; unmatched junction bases: 1. Germline CDR1 reads MNHNS; CDR2 reads SASEGT. CDR3 amino acids: CASSEGQGADTQYF. The CDR3 nucleotides are TGTGCCAGCAGTGAAGGACAGGGGGCGGATACGCAGTATTTT.

The CDR3 DNA follows: TGCGCCAGCAGTCCCCAAGGGGCCCACTCTGGAAACACCATATATTTT. Translated, it gives CASSPQGAHSGNTIYF. The J gene is TRBJ1-3, the V gene TRBV4-3, with D possibly TRBD1 on 5 matching bases. Germline loops: CDR1 LGHNA, CDR2 YSLEER. CDR3 length: 16 amino acids. V lost 6 bases and J 0 bases, leaving 15 bases between the germline ends.

The gene calls are TRBV7-6 and TRBJ2-2, with 11 bases that match TRBD2. The germline gives CDR1 SGHVS, CDR2 FNYEAQ. The length of the CDR3 is 17 residues. V trimming: 5 bases; J trimming: 5 bases; junction bases outside the gene matches: 10. The DNA of the CDR3 is TGTGCCAGCAGCGTGCTACTAGCGGGGGCGGGGACCGGGGAGCTGTTTTTT. This codes for CASSVLLAGAGTGELFF.

The V and J genes are TRBV2 and TRBJ1-2, with D unresolved. Germline CDR1 and CDR2: SNHLY and FYNNEI. The CDR3 runs to 13 residues. Trimming took 2 bases from V and 5 from J, leaving 9 bases between them. CDR3 nucleotides: TGTGCCAGCAGTGAAATCGGAGGGTATGGCTACACCTTC. As protein: CASSEIGGYGYTF.

V gene TRBV2 combines with J gene TRBJ1-2; 7 bases are shared with TRBD1. There are 17 residues in the CDR3. With V trimmed by 9 bases and J by 2 bases, 18 bases remained unmatched. CDR1 and CDR2 from the germline V gene are SNHLY and FYNNEI. CDR3 in amino acids: CARGWDMGDSPNYGYTF. CDR3 DNA sequence: TGTGCCAGGGGATGGGACATGGGGGACAGTCCCAACTATGGCTACACCTTC.